This T cell receptor beta chain was sequenced during a study of T-cell reconstitution after alpha-beta-depleted transplantation in children. The TCRbeta library was prepared with unique molecular identifiers. TCRdb used MiXCR to reprocess the PCR reads, holding one entry per CDR3 protein. The table has 250,000 to 350,000 distinct CDR3 sequences, almost 10% seen once. This clonotype was counted at least ten times. With 0 bases removed from V and 0 bases from J, the gap between germline ends came to 12 bases. Germline loops: CDR1 DFQATT, CDR2 SNEGSKA (reference sequence). The CDR3 sequence is 15 residues long.

The rearrangement links TRBV20-1 to TRBJ2-7, with D perhaps assigned TRBD1 or TRBD2 (5 bases each). The receptor comes from a human donor who donated a stem cell graft to a child with SCID. The input for sequencing was PBMCs from the stem cell graft donor, taken from the stem cell graft. The CDR3 region is CSARDRGRSSYEQYF. The CDR3 DNA sequence: TGCAGTGCTAGAGATCGGGGACGGAGCTCCTACGAGCAGTACTTC.